Below are 17 T cell receptor beta chains sequenced from a single sample in a study of cytomegalovirus exposure and HLA in healthy donors. Primers: 60 Vbeta forward and 13 Jbeta reverse. Profiled with immunoSEQ multiplex PCR; TCRdb holds only in-frame clones, not every one. The sample holds 150,000 to 200,000 clones; about 72% are singletons and the top ten take around 1.5%. Sequenced material: PBMCs. The receptors stem from a girl aged 10-17 years in good health and CMV-seronegative.

The chain has TRBV18 and TRBJ2-5; 7 bases align to TRBD1. The CDR3 is made up of 17 amino acids. The trim removed 1 base at V and 5 bases at J, leaving 13 bases unmatched. Per germline, CDR1 KGHSH and CDR2 LQKENI. The CDR3 DNA follows: TGTGCCAGCTCACCACTCAGAGGGACAGACCGCGGTGAGACCCAGTACTTC. As protein: CASSPLRGTDRGETQYF.

This clone was picked up one time. CDR3 residues: CASRVDRANGNTIYF. The CDR3 DNA sequence: TGTGCCAGCAGGGTCGACAGGGCGAATGGAAACACCATATATTTT. The chain uses TRBV2 and TRBJ1-3; 7 nucleotides match TRBD1. The ends lost 6 bases at V and 3 bases at J; junction bases unmatched: 8. This CDR3 has 15 amino acids. Germline V CDR1 and CDR2: SNHLY, FYNNEI. Combining the CDR3 with reference TRBV2 and TRBJ1-3 gives the whole variable domain EPEVTQTPSHQVTQMGQEVILRCVPISNHLYFYWYRQILGQKVEFLVSFYNNEISEKSEIFDDQFSVERPDGSNFTLKIRSTKLEDSAMYFCASRVDRANGNTIYFGEGSWLTVV.

The CDR3 region has the DNA TGTGCCAGCAGCTTGATGGACAGGGGCTCTTATCAGCCCCAGCATTTT. It yields the protein CASSLMDRGSYQPQHF. The V and J genes are TRBV5-6 and TRBJ1-5; 9 bases match TRBD1. CDR1 and CDR2 (germline): SGHDT, YYEEEE. This CDR3 is 16 amino acids long. V was pared by 1 base and J by 5 bases, with 7 bases of the junction left unmatched.

V usage is TRBV2 and J usage is TRBJ1-1, with TRBD1 identical over 9 bases. Germline lookup yields CDR1 SNHLY and CDR2 FYNNEI. The CDR3 spans 15 residues. J lost 4 bases, V lost 7 bases, and 10 bases had no gene match. CDR3 amino acids: CASTRNRGRSTEAFF. Here the CDR3 DNA reads TGTGCCAGCACCCGGAACAGGGGGCGTAGCACTGAAGCTTTCTTT.

This clone was detected only a few times. DNA of the CDR3: TGTGCCAGCAGCTTATCGCCGTCGTTCTGGGAGGGGAACACTGAAGCTTTCTTT. This codes for CASSLSPSFWEGNTEAFF. V is TRBV11-2 and J is TRBJ1-1; D remains unclear. In germline, CDR1 is SGHAT, CDR2 FQNNGV. Deletions cut 2 bases from V and 1 base from J, with 20 bases between. The CDR3 consists of 18 residues.

This clone was observed once. J is TRBJ2-2 and V is TRBV2, with TRBD1 matching over 9 bases. This CDR3 has 16 residues. V gave up 6 bases and J gave up 0 bases; unmatched junction bases: 5. The germline CDR1 and CDR2 sequences are SNHLY and FYNNEI. The CDR3 DNA sequence: TGTGCCAGCAGAGAGGACAGGGGAACGAACACCGGGGAGCTGTTTTTT. Amino acids: CASREDRGTNTGELFF. The full variable domain, completed using reference TRBV2 and TRBJ2-2, is EPEVTQTPSHQVTQMGQEVILRCVPISNHLYFYWYRQILGQKVEFLVSFYNNEISEKSEIFDDQFSVERPDGSNFTLKIRSTKLEDSAMYFCASREDRGTNTGELFFGEGSRLTVL.

The chain uses TRBV5-5 and TRBJ2-5, with D perhaps TRBD1 (6 bases). The CDR3 is 16 amino acids. Germline values: CDR1 SGHKS, CDR2 YYEKEE (reference sequence). Trimming removed 3 bases at V and 2 bases at J, with 17 bases between. CDR3 protein: CASSSWGGQTQETQYF. The CDR3 DNA follows: TGTGCCAGCAGCTCTTGGGGTGGACAGACTCAAGAGACCCAGTACTTC.

This chain links TRBV7-9 with TRBJ1-4, with 9 nucleotides matching TRBD1. Germline trimming cut 6 bases from V and 5 bases from J; bases unmatched to any gene: 4. CDR3 length equals 14 residues. Germline loops: CDR1 SEHNR, CDR2 FQNEAQ (reference sequence). The CDR3 spells CASSWTGENEKLFF. The CDR3 nucleotides are TGTGCCAGCAGTTGGACAGGGGAAAATGAAAAACTGTTTTTT.

The chain recombines TRBV5-1 with TRBJ1-1; D unresolved. The CDR3 is made up of 13 amino acids. The germline V gene has CDR1 SGHRS and CDR2 YFSETQ. V lost 1 base to trimming and J lost 4 bases, with 8 bases between them. CDR3 nucleotide sequence: TGCGCCAGCAGCTTGATCCCGGGCACTGAAGCTTTCTTT. It encodes CASSLIPGTEAFF.

The CDR3 here is CSVDGTGTSTYEQYF. The CDR3 DNA sequence: TGCAGCGTTGATGGGACCGGGACTAGCACCTACGAGCAGTACTTC. This chain links TRBV29-1 with TRBJ2-5, with 9 bases aligning to TRBD2. The tail of the sequence fits TRBJ2-7 better, so the J call may be wrong. The CDR3 length is 15 residues. Per germline, CDR1 SQVTM and CDR2 ANQGSEA.

The chain combines TRBV9 with TRBJ1-4; D is unresolved. V gave up 0 bases and J gave up 0 bases, with 3 bases separating them. The CDR3 consists of 14 residues. Germline-derived CDR1 and CDR2 are SGDLS and YYNGEE. The CDR3 coding sequence is TGTGCCAGCAGCGTAGCAGCAACTAATGAAAAACTGTTTTTT. It codes for CASSVAATNEKLFF.

This clone was observed a handful of times. V is TRBV10-2 and J is TRBJ2-1; 7 bases are a match to TRBD2. Losses at the gene ends were 7 bases for V and 5 bases for J; bases not matched to a gene: 14. The CDR3 loop spans 16 amino acids. The germline gives CDR1 WSHSY, CDR2 SAAADI. The CDR3, as DNA: TGCGCCAGCACTCCACTCATCAGCGGGGACCACAATGAGCAGTTCTTC. Protein: CASTPLISGDHNEQFF.

This sequence joins TRBV10-3 and TRBJ2-3; 11 nucleotides align to TRBD2. The CDR3 is 14 residues long. Germline CDR1 and CDR2: ENHRY and SYGVKD. Trimming at V came to 6 bases and at J to 2 bases, leaving 1 base not matched to a gene. The CDR3 sequence: CAIRTSGVTDTQYF. The CDR3 nucleotides are TGTGCCATCAGGACTAGCGGGGTCACAGATACGCAGTATTTT.

CDR3 DNA: TGTGCCAGCAGCCGGATCTCGGGACAGGGGGCGGGTGGAAAACTGTTTTTT. This gives the protein CASSRISGQGAGGKLFF. The chain carries TRBV14 and TRBJ1-4, with 12 bases lining up with TRBD1. Germline V gene sequence: CDR1 SGHDN, CDR2 FVKESK. With V trimmed by 4 bases and J by 10 bases, 13 bases remained unmatched. This CDR3 comprises 17 residues.

This sequence joins TRBV5-8 and TRBJ1-6, with TRBD1 matching over 7 bases. J gave up 11 bases and V 7 bases, and 15 bases lay outside the gene matches. The CDR3 runs 15 residues. Germline-derived CDR1 and CDR2 are SGHTS and YDEGEE. The CDR3 protein is CASGRRDSLSTPLHF. The DNA for the CDR3 is TGTGCCAGCGGGCGCCGGGACAGTCTAAGTACACCCCTCCACTTT.

The CDR3 loop is CAISFGQGQAYEQYF. The CDR3 region has the DNA TGTGCCATCAGTTTTGGACAGGGGCAAGCCTACGAGCAGTACTTC. V is TRBV10-3 and J is TRBJ2-7; 9 positions agree with TRBD1. V shed 5 bases and J 2 bases; nucleotides not matched to a gene: 7. The V gene's germline CDR1 is ENHRY and CDR2 SYGVKD. The CDR3 covers 15 residues.

CDR3 amino acids: CASSQGWGVLGEKLFF. CDR3 DNA: TGCGCCAGCAGCCAAGGGTGGGGGGTCTTAGGGGAAAAACTGTTTTTT. The V and J genes are TRBV4-1 and TRBJ1-4, with D possibly being TRBD1 (5 bases). V was shortened by 1 base and J by 8 bases, with 17 bases between the two germline ends. This CDR3 spans 16 amino acids. CDR1 and CDR2 (germline): MGHRA, YSYEKL.